The present T cell receptor beta chain was sequenced within a study of the immune and genomic landscape of osteosarcoma. Study findings and constraints: A single dominant hyperexpanded clone appeared in five cases, each with <100 clonotypes.

This table comes from immunoSEQ multiplex PCR, and its TCRdb copy is limited to in-frame clones, with some not included. The sample comprises about 420 clones, more than 70% of which are singletons, and around a sixth rests with the top ten. This clone was counted between two and nine times. Its antigen is unknown. The CDR3 totals 12 residues. CDR1 and CDR2 (germline): SGHRS, YFSETQ. V was shortened by 2 bases and J by 6 bases, with 7 bases between the two germline ends. This chain links TRBV5-1 with TRBJ2-3; TRBD1 might be the D (6 bases). The receptor was derived from a girl aged 10 to 17 with osteosarcoma. The source material was tumor tissue from a local recurrence in the femur. The CDR3 is CASSFTGDTQYF. In DNA form, the CDR3 reads TGCGCCAGCAGCTTTACAGGGGATACGCAGTATTTT.